These 5 T cell receptor beta chains were sequenced from one sample in a study of cytotoxic CD8 clonotypes in ibrutinib-treated CLL. Sequenced by immunoSEQ multiplex PCR; TCRdb stores in-frame clones only, minus some. The data contain about 44,000 clones, around 68% of them singletons. The sample was PBMCs, taken after 12 months of ibrutinib treatment. Receptors originate from a human donor with chronic lymphocytic leukemia.

The CDR3 nucleotides are TGTGCCATCAGGGGTTGGGGGTCCTACGAGCAGTACTTC. Amino acid sequence: CAIRGWGSYEQYF. J is TRBJ2-7 and V is TRBV10-3; D may correspond to TRBD1 or TRBD2 (5 bases each). With 6 bases removed from V and 1 base from J, the gap between germline ends came to 10 bases. CDR1 is ENHRY, CDR2 SYGVKD, per germline. This CDR3 region has 13 residues.

J is TRBJ2-5 and V is TRBV2; D is uncertain. This CDR3 contains 14 residues. The V gene lost 4 bases and the J gene lost 2 bases, with 11 bases spanning the gap. The germline V gene has CDR1 SNHLY and CDR2 FYNNEI. This chain's CDR3 is CASSGFSGQETQYF. The CDR3 DNA reads as TGTGCCAGCAGTGGTTTTTCTGGGCAAGAGACCCAGTACTTC. Drawing the rest from reference TRBV2 and TRBJ2-5, the complete variable domain is EPEVTQTPSHQVTQMGQEVILRCVPISNHLYFYWYRQILGQKVEFLVSFYNNEISEKSEIFDDQFSVERPDGSNFTLKIRSTKLEDSAMYFCASSGFSGQETQYFGPGTRLLVL.

V gene TRBV28 combines with J gene TRBJ1-5; no clear D. The length of the CDR3 is 15 residues. Germline CDR1 and CDR2: MDHEN and SYDVKM. V shed 7 bases and J shed 2 bases, with 15 bases lying between them. CDR3 coding DNA: TGTGCCAGCACTCTATATGGAGGACGCAATCAGCCCCAGCATTTT. Residues: CASTLYGGRNQPQHF.

The V call is TRBV7-2, the J call TRBJ2-3; TRBD1 is a possible D gene (6 bases). V lost 2 bases to trimming and J lost 6 bases, with 9 bases between them. This CDR3 contains 13 residues. CDR1 SGHTA and CDR2 FQGNSA come from the germline V gene. The CDR3 coding sequence is TGTGCCAGCAGCTTATCAGGGGCGGATACGCAGTATTTT. This translates into CASSLSGADTQYF.

This chain connects TRBV7-8 to TRBJ2-2; 9 nucleotides match TRBD2. After removal of 7 bases from V and 4 bases from J, the junction contained 7 bases not matched to a gene. The CDR3 totals 15 residues. Germline CDR1 and CDR2: SGHVS and FQNEAQ. DNA of the CDR3: TGTGCCAGCAATTTAGCGGGGGCCGGCACCGGGGAGCTGTTTTTT. This sequence encodes CASNLAGAGTGELFF.